Sequencing of this T cell receptor (beta chain) was carried out in a study of T cells after yellow fever vaccination. TCRdb called the 5' RACE reads again in MiXCR, with one record for every CDR3 protein. The sample yields a few hundred thousand distinct CDR3 sequences, less than 9.5% seen once. V lost 3 bases to trimming and J lost 1 base, with 6 bases between them. The V gene's germline CDR1 is SGHTA and CDR2 FQGNSA. The CDR3 is made up of 13 amino acids. This clonotype was counted at least ten times. This chain uses TRBV7-2 with TRBJ1-1; D is perhaps TRBD1 (6 bases). The receptor comes from a man between 18 and 29 years old who received the YFV17D yellow fever vaccine. Sequenced here: PBMCs, sampled about 41 days after the first yellow fever vaccination. CDR3 nucleotide sequence: TGTGCCAGCAGCTTGGGACAGAACACTGAAGCTTTCTTT. As protein: CASSLGQNTEAFF.